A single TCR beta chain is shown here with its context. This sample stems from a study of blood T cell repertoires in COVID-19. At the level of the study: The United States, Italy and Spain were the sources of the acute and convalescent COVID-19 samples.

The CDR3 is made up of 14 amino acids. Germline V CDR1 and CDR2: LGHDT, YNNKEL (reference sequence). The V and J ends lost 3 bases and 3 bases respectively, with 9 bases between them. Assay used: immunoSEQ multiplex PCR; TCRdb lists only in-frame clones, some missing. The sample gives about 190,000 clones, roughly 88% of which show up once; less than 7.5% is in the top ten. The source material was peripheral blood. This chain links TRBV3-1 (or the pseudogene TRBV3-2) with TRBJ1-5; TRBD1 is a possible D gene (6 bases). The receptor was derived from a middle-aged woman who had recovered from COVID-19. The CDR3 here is CASSQTGFNQPQHF. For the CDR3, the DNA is TGTGCCAGCAGCCAGACAGGTTTCAATCAGCCCCAGCATTTT.